This entry describes one T cell receptor beta chain. Its specificity is not known. This entry belongs to a study of cytomegalovirus exposure and HLA in healthy donors. Findings and caveats of the study: The authors excluded some V segments, including TRBV6-2 and TRBV6-3, as indistinguishable. TCR beta chains numbering more than 150 were designated cytomegalovirus-associated. By a later analysis, the bulk of CMV-associated TCR beta chains appeared HLA-restricted. Later analysis identified several of the most significant clusters that appeared linked to common viral pathogens.

With 60 Vbeta and 13 Jbeta primers, the PCR was carried out. Repertoires were generated with immunoSEQ multiplex PCR, while TCRdb's copy carries only in-frame clones and drops some. The table has fewer than 200,000 clones, roughly 70% seen once; the top ten hold approximately 1.6%. Deletions cut 1 base from V and 6 bases from J, with 15 bases between. The CDR3 is 15 amino acids. Germline CDR1 SGHVS, CDR2 FQNEAQ. V and J are TRBV7-8 and TRBJ1-2; D uncertain. Sequenced sample: PBMCs. This receptor was identified in a girl under 18 in good health and CMV-seronegative. CDR3 nucleotides: TGTGCCAGCAGCTTAGATTCGACGGAGAAGAATGGCTACACCTTC. Its protein is CASSLDSTEKNGYTF.